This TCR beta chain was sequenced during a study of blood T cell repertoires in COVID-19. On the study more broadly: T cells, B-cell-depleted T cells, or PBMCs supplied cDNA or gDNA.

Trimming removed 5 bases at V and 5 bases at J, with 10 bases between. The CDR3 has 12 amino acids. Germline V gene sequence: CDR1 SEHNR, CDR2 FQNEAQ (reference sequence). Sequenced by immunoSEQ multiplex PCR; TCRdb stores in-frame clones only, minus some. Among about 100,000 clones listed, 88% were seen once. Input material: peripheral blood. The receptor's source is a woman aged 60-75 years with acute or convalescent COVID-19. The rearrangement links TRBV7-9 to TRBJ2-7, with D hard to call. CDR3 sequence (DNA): TGTGCCAGCAGCCCTTTAACTAACGAGCAGTACTTC. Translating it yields CASSPLTNEQYF.